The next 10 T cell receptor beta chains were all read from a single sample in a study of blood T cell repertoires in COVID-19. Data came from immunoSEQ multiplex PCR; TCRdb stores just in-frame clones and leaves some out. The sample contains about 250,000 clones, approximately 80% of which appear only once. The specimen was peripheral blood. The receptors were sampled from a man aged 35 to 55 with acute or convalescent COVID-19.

Here the CDR3 DNA reads TGTGCCAGCATTAGGTTGCCTTCAGGGGACACTGAAGCTTTCTTT. Translating it yields CASIRLPSGDTEAFF. This chain connects TRBV6-5 to TRBJ1-1; D is possibly TRBD1 (6 bases). V gave up 7 bases and J gave up 3 bases, with 18 bases separating them. The CDR3 length is 15 residues. CDR1 is MNHEY, CDR2 SVGAGI, per germline.

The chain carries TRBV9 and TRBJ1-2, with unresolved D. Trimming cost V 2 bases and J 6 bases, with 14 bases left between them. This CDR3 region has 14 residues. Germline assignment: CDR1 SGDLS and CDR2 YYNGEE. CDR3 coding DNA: TGTGCCAGCAGCGTGAGCCGGGGTGGGGATGGCTACACCTTC. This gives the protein CASSVSRGGDGYTF.

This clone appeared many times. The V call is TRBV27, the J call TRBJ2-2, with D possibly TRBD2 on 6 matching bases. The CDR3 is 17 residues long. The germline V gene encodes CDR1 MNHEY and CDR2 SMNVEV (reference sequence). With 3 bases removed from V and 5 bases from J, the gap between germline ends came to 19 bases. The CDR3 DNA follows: TGTGCCAGCAGTTTTCGTTCGGCTAGCGTTAGGACCGGGGAGCTGTTTTTT. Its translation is CASSFRSASVRTGELFF.

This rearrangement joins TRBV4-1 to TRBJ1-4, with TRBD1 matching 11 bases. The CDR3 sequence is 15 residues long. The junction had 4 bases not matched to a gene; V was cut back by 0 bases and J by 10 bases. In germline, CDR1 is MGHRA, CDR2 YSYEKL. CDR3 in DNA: TGCGCCAGCAGCCAAGACCGGACAGGGGGCGGAAAACTGTTTTTT. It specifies CASSQDRTGGGKLFF.

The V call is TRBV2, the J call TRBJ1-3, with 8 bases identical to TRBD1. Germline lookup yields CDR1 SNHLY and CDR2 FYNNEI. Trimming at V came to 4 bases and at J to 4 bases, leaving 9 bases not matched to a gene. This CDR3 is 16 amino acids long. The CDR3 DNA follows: TGTGCCAGCAGTGTCGGTCAGGGGGCTGGAGGAAACACCATATATTTT. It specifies CASSVGQGAGGNTIYF.

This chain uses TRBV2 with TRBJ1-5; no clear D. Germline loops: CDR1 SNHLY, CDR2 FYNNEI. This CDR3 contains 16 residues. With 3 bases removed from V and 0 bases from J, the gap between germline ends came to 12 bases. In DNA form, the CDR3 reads TGTGCCAGCAGTGACTTCGGGTTTTATAGCAATCAGCCCCAGCATTTT. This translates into CASSDFGFYSNQPQHF.

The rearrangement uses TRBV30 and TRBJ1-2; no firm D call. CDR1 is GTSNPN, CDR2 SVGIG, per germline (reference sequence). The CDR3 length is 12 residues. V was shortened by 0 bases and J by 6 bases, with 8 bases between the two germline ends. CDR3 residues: CAWSVSGNGYTF. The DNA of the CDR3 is TGTGCCTGGAGTGTATCTGGCAATGGCTACACCTTC.

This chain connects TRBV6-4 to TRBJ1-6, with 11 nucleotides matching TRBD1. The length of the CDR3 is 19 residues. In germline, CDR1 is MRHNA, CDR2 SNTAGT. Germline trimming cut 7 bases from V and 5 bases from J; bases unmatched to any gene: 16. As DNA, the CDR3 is TGTGCCAGCAATCTCCCGGGACAGGGGGTATTAGCGAATAATTCACCCCTCCACTTT. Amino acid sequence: CASNLPGQGVLANNSPLHF.

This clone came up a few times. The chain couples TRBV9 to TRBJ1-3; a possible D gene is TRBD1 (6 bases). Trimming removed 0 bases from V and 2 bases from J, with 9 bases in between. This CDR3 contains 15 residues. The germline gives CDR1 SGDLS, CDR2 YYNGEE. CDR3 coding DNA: TGTGCCAGCAGCGTAGGGGCAGGGGCTGGAAACACCATATATTTT. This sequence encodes CASSVGAGAGNTIYF.

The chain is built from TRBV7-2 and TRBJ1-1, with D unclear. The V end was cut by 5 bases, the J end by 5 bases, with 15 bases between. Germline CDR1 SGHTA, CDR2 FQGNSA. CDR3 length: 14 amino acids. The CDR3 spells CASSLGNRVTEAFF. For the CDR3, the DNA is TGTGCCAGCAGCCTCGGGAATAGGGTAACTGAAGCTTTCTTT.